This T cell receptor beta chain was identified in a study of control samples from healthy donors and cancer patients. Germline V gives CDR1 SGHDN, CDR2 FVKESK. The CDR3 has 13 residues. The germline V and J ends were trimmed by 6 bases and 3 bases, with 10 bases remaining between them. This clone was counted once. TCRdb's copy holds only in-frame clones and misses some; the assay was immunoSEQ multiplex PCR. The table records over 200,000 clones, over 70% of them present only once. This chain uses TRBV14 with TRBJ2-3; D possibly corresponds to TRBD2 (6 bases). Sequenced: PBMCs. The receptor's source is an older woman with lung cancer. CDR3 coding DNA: TGTGCCAGCAGGGTTAGCGGTACAGATACGCAGTATTTT. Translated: CASRVSGTDTQYF.